This T cell receptor (beta chain) was identified during a study of T cells after yellow fever vaccination. 5'RACE template switching generated TCR cDNA, adding a universal primer site and UMIs. TCRdb fed the 5' RACE reads into MiXCR, producing one record per CDR3 protein. This sample has a few hundred thousand distinct CDR3 sequences, with 5.2% found just once. Only a few counts were recorded for this clonotype. Its target is unknown. V lost 0 bases, J lost 4 bases, and 3 bases stayed unmatched. The CDR3 length is 16 residues. The germline CDR1 and CDR2 sequences are SGHNT and YYREEE (reference sequence). Findings and limits, study-wide: Among all clonotypes, a small share was observed in both CD4 and CD8 compartments.

V usage is TRBV5-4 and J usage is TRBJ1-6; 8 nucleotides align to TRBD1. This sequence was found in a man between 18 and 29 years old who received the YFV17D yellow fever vaccine. The sample in question was CD4+ T cells sorted from PBMCs, obtained on the day of the yellow fever booster vaccination. In nucleotides, the CDR3 is TGTGCCAGCAGCTTGGGGGGGACAGGTTATAATTCACCCCTCCACTTT. Translated: CASSLGGTGYNSPLHF.